This passage covers 4 T cell receptor beta chains from one sample sequenced in a study of T cell changes during pregnancy in multiple sclerosis. Assay: immunoSEQ multiplex PCR; the TCRdb copy retains only in-frame clones and omits some. The sample holds around 25,000 clones, roughly 90% seen once. The sequencing used CD8+ T cells from peripheral blood mononuclear cells, collected in the third trimester of pregnancy. Source of these receptors: a female donor in good health, enrolled as a control in a pregnancy study.

The gene calls are TRBV15 and TRBJ2-5; D gene unclear. The closer fit of TRBJ2-7 to the DNA end suggests the J call may be wrong. The CDR3 spans 12 residues. From germline, CDR1 is LNHNV and CDR2 YYDKDF (reference sequence). This CDR3 is CATRTPPYEQYF. CDR3 nucleotides: TGTGCCACCAGGACACCTCCCTACGAGCAGTACTTC.

The chain joins TRBV27 to TRBJ2-6; D remains unclear. V was trimmed by 7 bases and J by 0 bases, leaving 4 bases between them. Looked up from germline, CDR1 is MNHEY and CDR2 is SMNVEV (reference sequence). The CDR3 is 13 residues long. The CDR3 loop reads CASKYSGANVLTF. CDR3 sequence (DNA): TGTGCCAGCAAATACTCTGGGGCCAACGTCCTGACTTTC.

The chain combines TRBV7-9 with TRBJ1-5, with a possible D match to TRBD1 (5 bases). The CDR3 extends over 14 amino acids. Trimming took 1 base from V and 8 from J, leaving 12 bases between them. Germline V gene sequence: CDR1 SEHNR, CDR2 FQNEAQ (reference sequence). The CDR3 nucleotides are TGTGCCAGCAGCTTAGTTGGGCAGGGCGAGCCCCAGCATTTT. It yields the protein CASSLVGQGEPQHF.

This chain connects TRBV7-8 to TRBJ2-7, with 7 bases that match TRBD2. The CDR3 has 15 amino acids. Trimming took 2 bases from V and 2 from J; bases not matched to a gene: 6. CDR1 is SGHVS and CDR2 is FQNEAQ in the germline V gene. The chain's CDR3 is CASSLPPGLAYEQYF. Written as DNA, the CDR3 is TGTGCCAGCAGCTTACCACCAGGACTAGCCTACGAGCAGTACTTC.